These T cell receptor beta chains were read from a single sample in a study of naive and memory T cell subsets. One entry per CDR3 protein, called by TCRdb with MiXCR from the UMI-ligation and nested PCR reads. The sample consists of 95,000 to 150,000 distinct CDR3 sequences, 35% to 40% of them appearing once. The sequenced material came from central memory CD4+ T cells from blood. The receptors were sampled from a human donor in good health. The CDR3 runs from the conserved cysteine through the conserved F or W. The order of the fields is V gene, J gene, CDR3 protein.

>TRBV19|TRBJ2-2
CASIADRNINTGELFF
>TRBV18|TRBJ1-1
CASSPQGKNTEAFF
>TRBV20-1|TRBJ2-3
CSARDFSSDTQYF
>TRBV24-1|TRBJ2-3
CATSSYHLGTTDTQYF
>TRBV18|TRBJ1-6
CASSPETAYNSPLHF
>TRBV20-1|TRBJ2-6
CSARSGTGSGANVLTF
>TRBV5-1|TRBJ2-7
CASSLAGTAEQYF
>TRBV29-1|TRBJ2-5
CSGKNRGASGTQYF
>TRBV29-1|TRBJ1-1
CSVDPREVMNTEAFF
>TRBV20-1|TRBJ1-1
CSARDLLPGHTLNTEAFF
>TRBV5-4|TRBJ2-1
CASSLEHEQFF
>TRBV6-4|TRBJ2-3
CASLVSLDTDTQYF
>TRBV7-2|TRBJ2-1
CASTLTGWNEQFF
>TRBV7-9|TRBJ2-1
CASSSIGTSSYNEQFF
>TRBV28|TRBJ2-5
CATRLAGVAETQYF
>TRBV25-1|TRBJ2-3
CASSDDRGTDTQYF
>TRBV20-1|TRBJ1-5
CSAYPLLVGSSHQPQHF
>TRBV5-1|TRBJ1-4
CASRPGASNEKLFF
>TRBV28|TRBJ1-6
CASSSAGDSSPLHF
>TRBV12-3/TRBV12-4|TRBJ1-2
CASTRTGYGYTF
>TRBV12-3/TRBV12-4|TRBJ2-7
CASSRRAPTYEQYF
>TRBV7-6|TRBJ2-1
CASSLGGGTYNEQFF
>TRBV7-7|TRBJ2-1
CASSLDSLRLAGDLSYNEQFF
>TRBV19|TRBJ2-1
CASRNGFSSYNEQFF
>TRBV20-1|TRBJ2-5
CSARDQRQHQETQYF
>TRBV12-3/TRBV12-4|TRBJ2-3
CASSRTSGRDTQYF
>TRBV6-1|TRBJ1-5
CASSEAFDQPQHF
>TRBV19|TRBJ2-2
CASSLQPGPLAGELFF
>TRBV5-5|TRBJ2-3
CASSLRASGRAMVKDTQYF
>TRBV7-7|TRBJ2-1
CASSPGLAGGEQFF
>TRBV5-6|TRBJ2-1
CASSSPGGSSYNEQFF
>TRBV19|TRBJ2-7
CASMPSGSWEQYF
>TRBV20-1|TRBJ1-1
CSARETQGGRTEAFF
>TRBV18|TRBJ2-3
CASSPLQATTDTQYF
>TRBV2|TRBJ2-3
CASSPGAQTQYF
>TRBV20-1|TRBJ2-7
CSARPPSSGVDEQYF
>TRBV20-1|TRBJ2-7
CSASLRQGPIFHEQYF
>TRBV5-4|TRBJ2-6
CASSLAGVSGANVLTF
>TRBV5-6|TRBJ2-1
CASSTTGVTYNEQFF
>TRBV30|TRBJ1-6
CAWSIGVENSPLHF
>TRBV7-6|TRBJ2-2
CASSPVTWNTGELFF
>TRBV12-3/TRBV12-4|TRBJ2-3
CASSRGFLTDTQYF
>TRBV29-1|TRBJ2-3
CSVLGLAGGRTDTQYF
>TRBV7-3|TRBJ2-2
CASSSHGQWNTGELFF
>TRBV19|TRBJ2-6
CASSRDSLSSGANVLTF
>TRBV16|TRBJ2-7
CASTRHQPGTGGGEQYF
>TRBV4-2|TRBJ2-4
CASSQDLAGRSNIQYF
>TRBV28|TRBJ1-1
CASSLFGGGIGEAFF
>TRBV20-1|TRBJ2-7
CSAQIGTANFYEQYF
>TRBV28|TRBJ2-7
CASSLESGQSYEQYF
>TRBV6-2/TRBV6-3|TRBJ2-6
CASSYVAYGANVLTF